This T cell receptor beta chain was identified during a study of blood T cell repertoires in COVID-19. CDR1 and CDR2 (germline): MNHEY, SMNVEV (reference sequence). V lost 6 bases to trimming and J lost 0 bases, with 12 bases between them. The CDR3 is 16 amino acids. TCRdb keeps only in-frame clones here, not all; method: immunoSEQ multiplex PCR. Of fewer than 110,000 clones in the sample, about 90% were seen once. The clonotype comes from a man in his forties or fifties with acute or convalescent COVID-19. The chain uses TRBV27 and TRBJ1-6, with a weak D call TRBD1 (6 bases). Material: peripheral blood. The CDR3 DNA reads TGTGCCAGCAGGGACAGTTGGGGCTCCTATAATTCACCCCTCCACTTT. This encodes CASRDSWGSYNSPLHF.